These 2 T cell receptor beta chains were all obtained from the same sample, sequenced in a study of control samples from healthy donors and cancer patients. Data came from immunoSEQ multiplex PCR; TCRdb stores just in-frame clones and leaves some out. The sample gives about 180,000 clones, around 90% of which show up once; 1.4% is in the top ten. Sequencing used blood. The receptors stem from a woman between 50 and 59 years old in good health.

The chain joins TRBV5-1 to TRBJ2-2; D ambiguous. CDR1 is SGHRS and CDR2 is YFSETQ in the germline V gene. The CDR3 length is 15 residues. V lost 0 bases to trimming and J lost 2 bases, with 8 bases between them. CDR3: CASSLAASNTGELFF. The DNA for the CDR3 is TGCGCCAGCAGCTTGGCGGCATCCAACACCGGGGAGCTGTTTTTT.

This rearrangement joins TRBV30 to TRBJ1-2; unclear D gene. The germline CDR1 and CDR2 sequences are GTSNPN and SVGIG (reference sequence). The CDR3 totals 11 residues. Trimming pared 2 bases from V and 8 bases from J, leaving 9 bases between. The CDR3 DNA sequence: TGTGCCTGGAGTACCGGTAGAGGCTACACCTTC. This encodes CAWSTGRGYTF.